This entry is about one TCR beta chain. This record belongs to a study of regulatory T cells in long-lasting Graves disease. The CDR3 spans 15 residues. Germline CDR1 reads LGHNA; CDR2 reads YSLEER. V was pared by 0 bases and J by 2 bases, with 11 bases between. Construction of TCR beta libraries relied on iRepertoire HTBI primers and on Arm-PCR targeting CDR3 regions. TCRdb ran MiXCR on the multiplex PCR reads and lists one entry per CDR3 protein. The data show about 470,000 distinct CDR3 sequences, less than 25% seen once. The time point was: persistent/refractory GD, antithyroid drugs over 5 years with positive TRAb. The TCR library was prepared using RNA isolated from PBMCs.

The rearrangement joins TRBV4-3 to TRBJ2-7; no definite D call. This material consisted of peripheral blood mononuclear cells (PBMCs), taken when the disease was refractory, from a patient treated with antithyroid drugs. The clonotype was recovered from a female donor with Graves disease. CDR3: CASSQERDFPYEQYF. The CDR3 region has the DNA TGCGCCAGCAGCCAAGAAAGGGATTTCCCCTACGAGCAGTACTTC.